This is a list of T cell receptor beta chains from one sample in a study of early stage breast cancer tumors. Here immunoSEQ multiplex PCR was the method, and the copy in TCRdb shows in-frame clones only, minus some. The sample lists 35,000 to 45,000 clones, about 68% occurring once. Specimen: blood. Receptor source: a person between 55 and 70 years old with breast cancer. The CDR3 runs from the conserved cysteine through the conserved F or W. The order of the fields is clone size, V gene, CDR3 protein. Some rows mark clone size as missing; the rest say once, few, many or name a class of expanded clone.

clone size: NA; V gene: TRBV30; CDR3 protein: CAWGDREEQFF
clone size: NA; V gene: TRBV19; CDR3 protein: CASRGTGYEKLFF
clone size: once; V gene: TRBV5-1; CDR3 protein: CASSFSGGARDTQYF
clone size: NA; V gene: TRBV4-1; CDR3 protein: CASSSASPGNIQYF
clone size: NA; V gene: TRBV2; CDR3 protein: CAGRDRDEKLFF
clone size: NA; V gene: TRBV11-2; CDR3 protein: CASSKEGVAGTGEQYF
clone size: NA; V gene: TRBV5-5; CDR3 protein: CASSFRSSGANVLTF
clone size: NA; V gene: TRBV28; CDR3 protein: CALGRRDSITGELFF
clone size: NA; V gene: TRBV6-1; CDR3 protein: CAGSVTQQDTIYF
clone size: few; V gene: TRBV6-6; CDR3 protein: CASRWDEGGYTF
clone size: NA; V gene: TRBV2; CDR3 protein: CASRKEPDTEIYGYTF
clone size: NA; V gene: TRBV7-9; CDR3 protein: CASSFQRGAAYNEQFF
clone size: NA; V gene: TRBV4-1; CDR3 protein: CASSRKTYGVPNEQFF
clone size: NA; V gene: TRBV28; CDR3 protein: CASSLSGRAYGNEQFF
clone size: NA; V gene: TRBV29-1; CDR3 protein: CSVGPDTGELFF
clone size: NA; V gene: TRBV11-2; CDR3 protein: CASSLMGGGYTF
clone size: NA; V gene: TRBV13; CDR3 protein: CASSSRAVVSEQYF
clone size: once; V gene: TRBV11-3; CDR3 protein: CASSLEGNTEAFF
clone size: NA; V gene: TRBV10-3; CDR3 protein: CAISELGGSGNTEAFF
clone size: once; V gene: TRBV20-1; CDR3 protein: CSASRVEQYF
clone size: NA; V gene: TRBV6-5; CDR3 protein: CASSIGPSYEQYF
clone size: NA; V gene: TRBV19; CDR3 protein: CASSIRTGANYGYTF
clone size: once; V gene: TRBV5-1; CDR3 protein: CASRKTGDEAFF
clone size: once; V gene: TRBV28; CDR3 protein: CASTQPSGITDTQYF
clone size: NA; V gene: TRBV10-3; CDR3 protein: CAIKGSASGGPGELFF
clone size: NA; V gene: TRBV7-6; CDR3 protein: CASSTLGSYEQYF
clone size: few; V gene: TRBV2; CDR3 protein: CASRPGGGRISYEQYF
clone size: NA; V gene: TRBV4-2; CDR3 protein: CASSYEGGNTGELFF
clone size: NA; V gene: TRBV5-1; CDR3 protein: CASSPGTLTEAFF
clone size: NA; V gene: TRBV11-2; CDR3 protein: CASSSGDQPGQKETQYF
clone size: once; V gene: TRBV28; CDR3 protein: CASSYRGLYQPQHF
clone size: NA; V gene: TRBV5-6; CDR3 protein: CASSLGPGGVNTEAFF
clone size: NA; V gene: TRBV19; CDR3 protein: CASSIWASDEKLFF